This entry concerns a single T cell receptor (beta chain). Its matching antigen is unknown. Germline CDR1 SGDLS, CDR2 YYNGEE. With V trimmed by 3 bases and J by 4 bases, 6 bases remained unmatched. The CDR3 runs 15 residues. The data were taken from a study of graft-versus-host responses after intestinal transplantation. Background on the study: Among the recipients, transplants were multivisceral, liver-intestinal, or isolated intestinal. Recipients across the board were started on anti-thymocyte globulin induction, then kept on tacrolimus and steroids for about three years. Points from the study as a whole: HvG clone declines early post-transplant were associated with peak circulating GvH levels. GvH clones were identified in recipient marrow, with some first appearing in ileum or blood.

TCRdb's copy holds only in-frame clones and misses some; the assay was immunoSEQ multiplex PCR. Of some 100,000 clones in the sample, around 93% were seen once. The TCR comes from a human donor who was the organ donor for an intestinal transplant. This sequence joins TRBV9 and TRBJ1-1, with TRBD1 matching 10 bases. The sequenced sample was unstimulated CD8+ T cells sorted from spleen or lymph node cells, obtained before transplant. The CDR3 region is CASSAPGQGSTEAFF. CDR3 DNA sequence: TGTGCCAGCAGCGCCCCGGGACAGGGGAGCACTGAAGCTTTCTTT.